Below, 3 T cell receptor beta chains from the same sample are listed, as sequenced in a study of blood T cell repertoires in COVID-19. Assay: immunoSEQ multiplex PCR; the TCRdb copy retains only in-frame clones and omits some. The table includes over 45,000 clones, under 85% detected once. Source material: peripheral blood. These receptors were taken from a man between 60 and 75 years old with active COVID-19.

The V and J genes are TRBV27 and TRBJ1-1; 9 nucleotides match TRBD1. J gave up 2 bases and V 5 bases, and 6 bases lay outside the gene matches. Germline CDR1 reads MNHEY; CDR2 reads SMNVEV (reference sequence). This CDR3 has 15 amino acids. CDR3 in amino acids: CASSPRTGVNTEAFF. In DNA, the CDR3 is TGTGCCAGCAGTCCCCGGACAGGGGTCAACACTGAAGCTTTCTTT.

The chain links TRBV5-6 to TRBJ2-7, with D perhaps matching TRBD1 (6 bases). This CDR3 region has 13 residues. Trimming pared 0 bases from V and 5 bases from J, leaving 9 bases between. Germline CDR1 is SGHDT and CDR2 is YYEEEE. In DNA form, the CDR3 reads TGTGCCAGCAGCTTGGCAGGGGCCCACGAGCAGTACTTC. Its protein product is CASSLAGAHEQYF.

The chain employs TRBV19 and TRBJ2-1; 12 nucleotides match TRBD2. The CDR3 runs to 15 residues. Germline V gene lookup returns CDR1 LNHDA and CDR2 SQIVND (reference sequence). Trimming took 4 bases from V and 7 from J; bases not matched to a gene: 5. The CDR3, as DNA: TGTGCCAGTAGTACCCTAGCGGGGGGGCGGAATGAGCAGTTCTTC. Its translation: CASSTLAGGRNEQFF.